This passage covers 7 T cell receptor beta chains from one sample sequenced in a study of blood T cell repertoires in COVID-19. Assay: immunoSEQ multiplex PCR; the TCRdb copy retains only in-frame clones and omits some. Among about 270,000 clones, 70% to 90% were seen once, and the ten largest hold 15% to 19%. The sequenced sample consisted of PBMCs or T cells enriched from blood (not recorded which). The receptors stem from a man aged 18 to 30 who had recovered from COVID-19.

The genes are TRBV19 and TRBJ2-1; 11 nucleotides line up with TRBD2. CDR1 is LNHDA and CDR2 is SQIVND in the germline V gene (reference sequence). CDR3 length: 17 residues. With V trimmed by 3 bases and J by 6 bases, 10 bases remained unmatched. Written as DNA, the CDR3 is TGTGCCAGTAGTATGCTAAAAGGACTAGCGGGTACCAATGAGCAGTTCTTC. This gives the protein CASSMLKGLAGTNEQFF.

CDR3 sequence (DNA): TGTGCCAGCAGTTACCCGGAGGGGAAGGAACTCTCTGGAAACACCATATATTTT. Encoded protein: CASSYPEGKELSGNTIYF. The chain is built from TRBV6-2 or TRBV6-3 and TRBJ1-3, with D tentatively TRBD1 (5 bases). The ends were cut back, 2 bases at V and 0 bases at J, with 17 bases in the middle. Germline values: CDR1 MNHEY, CDR2 SVGEGT. There are 18 residues in the CDR3.

With regard to this clone: This sample includes further DNA sequences coding for the same CDR3. V gene TRBV30 combines with J gene TRBJ1-5; D unresolved. Trimming removed 0 bases at V and 4 bases at J, with 7 bases between. This CDR3 is 13 amino acids long. CDR1 and CDR2 from the germline V gene are GTSNPN and SVGIG (reference sequence). The CDR3 coding sequence is TGTGCCTGGAGTGTCCAGTCTAATCAGCCCCAGCATTTT. As protein: CAWSVQSNQPQHF.

The V gene is TRBV15, the J gene TRBJ2-5, with TRBD2 identical over 10 bases. The CDR3 loop spans 15 amino acids. J gave up 9 bases and V 3 bases, and 10 bases lay outside the gene matches. CDR1 is LNHNV and CDR2 is YYDKDF in the germline V gene (reference sequence). The CDR3 here is CATSSGLAADWAQYF. The CDR3 region has the DNA TGTGCCACCAGCAGTGGACTAGCGGCCGACTGGGCCCAGTACTTC.

The chain recombines TRBV3-1 (or the pseudogene TRBV3-2) with TRBJ2-7, with D perhaps TRBD2 (5 bases). The CDR3 sequence is 13 residues long. V was trimmed by 0 bases and J by 12 bases, leaving 15 bases between them. The germline gives CDR1 LGHDT, CDR2 YNNKEL (reference sequence). The CDR3 DNA reads as TGTGCCAGCAGCCAAGATTCGCGGAGGCCCCCGTACTTC. Its protein product is CASSQDSRRPPYF.

This chain uses TRBV29-1 with TRBJ1-2; D perhaps matches TRBD1 (5 bases). With 3 bases removed from V and 8 bases from J, the gap between germline ends came to 16 bases. The CDR3 totals 13 residues. The V gene's germline CDR1 is SQVTM and CDR2 ANQGSEA. CDR3 region: CSVEGTQRGGYTF. For the CDR3, the DNA is TGCAGCGTTGAGGGGACTCAGAGAGGCGGCTACACCTTC.

The chain joins TRBV19 to TRBJ2-2, with TRBD2 as a possible D gene (5 bases). Germline V gene sequence: CDR1 LNHDA, CDR2 SQIVND (reference sequence). The V end lost 10 bases, the J end lost 8 bases, and 11 bases lay between the germline ends. This CDR3 is 11 amino acids long. Here the CDR3 reads CATRGRGELFF. In DNA, the CDR3 is TGTGCCACCCGAGGGCGTGGGGAGCTGTTTTTT.